Listed below are T cell receptor beta chains from one sample, sequenced in a study of T cell repertoires in aging, cancer and after chemotherapy. TCRdb called the multiplex PCR reads again in MiXCR, with one record for every CDR3 protein. This table has about 1,700 distinct CDR3 sequences, 30% to 40% appearing once. The sequencing sample was made of blood. Receptors were obtained from a human donor with a blood cancer. Each CDR3 is given with its conserved first and last residue. D genes are given only for firm matches. Size values are once, few and many counts, or a class for expanded clones, and some rows have none.

clone_size,v_call,j_call,d_call,cdr3_nt,cdr3_aa
few,TRBV11-2,TRBJ1-2,NA,TGTGCCAGCAGCCTCCCCGCACGAAGAGGCTACACCTTC,CASSLPARRGYTF
NA,TRBV19,TRBJ1-1,TRBD1,TGTGCCAGTAGTATTACAGGGGTCACTGAAGCTTTCTTT,CASSITGVTEAFF
few,TRBV18,TRBJ2-2,NA,TGTGCCAGCTCACCACCGGGAGGAGCCCCGAGCACCGGGGAGCTGTTTTTT,CASSPPGGAPSTGELFF
few,TRBV4-1,TRBJ1-2,NA,TGCGCCAGCAGCCGAGCACACCAACTGGGAGACGGCTACACCTTC,CASSRAHQLGDGYTF
large,TRBV5-6,TRBJ1-2,NA,TGTGCCAGCAGCCTATACGGGGCTGCCTATGGCTACACCTTC,CASSLYGAAYGYTF
large,TRBV30,TRBJ2-7,NA,TGTGCCTGGAGTGTACGCACTTACGAGCAGTACTTC,CAWSVRTYEQYF
NA,TRBV10-3,TRBJ2-3,NA,TGCGCCAGCAGTGGAGGGGGTCTGAGTGCAGATACGCAGTATTTT,CASSGGGLSADTQYF
few,TRBV20-1,TRBJ1-1,NA,TGCAGTGCTCCTTTTACATCACAGGAGAACACTGAAGCTTTCTTT,CSAPFTSQENTEAFF
NA,TRBV6-5,TRBJ1-5,NA,TGTGCCAGCAGAACCGGGGGGCAGCCCCAGCATTTT,CASRTGGQPQHF
few,TRBV6-5,TRBJ2-1,TRBD1,TGTGCCAGCACCTCTGGACAGGGCCCCTACAATGAGCAGTTCTTC,CASTSGQGPYNEQFF
once,TRBV7-4,TRBJ2-3,TRBD1,TGTGCTAGCAGCGAACAGGGGGCTGGGGGGGCCACAGATACGCAGTATTTT,CASSEQGAGGATDTQYF
few,TRBV10-1,TRBJ2-7,NA,TGCGCCAGCAGTGCGTTCCGGGACCCCTACGAGCAGTACTTC,CASSAFRDPYEQYF
few,TRBV5-4,TRBJ1-1,TRBD1,TGTGCCAGCAGCGCCCATACAGGGGTGAACACTGAAGCTTTCTTT,CASSAHTGVNTEAFF
NA,TRBV27,TRBJ1-2,NA,TGTGCCAGCAGTTCCGATCTCACCAGGGCGGTGGATGGCTACACCTTC,CASSSDLTRAVDGYTF